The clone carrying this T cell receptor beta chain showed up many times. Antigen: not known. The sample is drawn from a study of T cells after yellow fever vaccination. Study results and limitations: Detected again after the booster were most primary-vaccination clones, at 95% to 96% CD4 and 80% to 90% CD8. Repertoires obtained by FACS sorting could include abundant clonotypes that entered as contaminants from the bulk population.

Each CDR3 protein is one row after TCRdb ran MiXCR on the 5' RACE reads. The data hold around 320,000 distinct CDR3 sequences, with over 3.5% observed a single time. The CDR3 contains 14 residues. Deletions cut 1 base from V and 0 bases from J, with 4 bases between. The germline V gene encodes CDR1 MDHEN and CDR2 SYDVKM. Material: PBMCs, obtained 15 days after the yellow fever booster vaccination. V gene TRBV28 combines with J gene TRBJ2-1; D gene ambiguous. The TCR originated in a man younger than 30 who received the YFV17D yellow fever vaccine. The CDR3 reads CASSLSSSYNEQFF. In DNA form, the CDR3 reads TGTGCCAGCAGTTTATCTTCCTCCTACAATGAGCAGTTCTTC.